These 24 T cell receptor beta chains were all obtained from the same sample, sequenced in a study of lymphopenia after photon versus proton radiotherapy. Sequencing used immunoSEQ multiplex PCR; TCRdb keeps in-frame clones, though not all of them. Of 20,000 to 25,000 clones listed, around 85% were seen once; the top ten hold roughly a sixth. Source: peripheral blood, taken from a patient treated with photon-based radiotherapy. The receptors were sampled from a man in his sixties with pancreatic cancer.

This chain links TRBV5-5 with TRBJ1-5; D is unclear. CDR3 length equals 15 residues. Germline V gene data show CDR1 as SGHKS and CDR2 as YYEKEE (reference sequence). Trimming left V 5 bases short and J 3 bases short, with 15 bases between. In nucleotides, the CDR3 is TGTGCCAGCAGAGAGCGATTTCCACTCAATCAGCCCCAGCATTTT. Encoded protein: CASRERFPLNQPQHF.

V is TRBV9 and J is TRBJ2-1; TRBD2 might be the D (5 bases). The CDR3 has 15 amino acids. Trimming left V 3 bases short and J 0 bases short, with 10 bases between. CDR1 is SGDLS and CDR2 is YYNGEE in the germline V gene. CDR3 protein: CASSARGSSYNEQFF. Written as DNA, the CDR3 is TGTGCCAGCAGCGCACGAGGGAGCTCCTACAATGAGCAGTTCTTC.

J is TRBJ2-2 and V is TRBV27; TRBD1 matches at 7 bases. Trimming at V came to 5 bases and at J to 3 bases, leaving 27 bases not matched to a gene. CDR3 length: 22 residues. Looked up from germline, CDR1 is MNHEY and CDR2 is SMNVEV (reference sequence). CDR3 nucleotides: TGTGCCAGCAGTACCGGGACAGCCTCAACCCGACTCCGATCGGGCTACACCGGGGAGCTGTTTTTT. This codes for CASSTGTASTRLRSGYTGELFF.

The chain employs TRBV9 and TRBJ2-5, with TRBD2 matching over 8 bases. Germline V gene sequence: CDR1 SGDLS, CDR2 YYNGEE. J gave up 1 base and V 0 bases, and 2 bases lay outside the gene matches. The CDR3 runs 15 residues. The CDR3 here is CASSVAGGPQETQYF. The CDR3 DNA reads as TGTGCCAGCAGCGTAGCGGGGGGGCCCCAAGAGACCCAGTACTTC.

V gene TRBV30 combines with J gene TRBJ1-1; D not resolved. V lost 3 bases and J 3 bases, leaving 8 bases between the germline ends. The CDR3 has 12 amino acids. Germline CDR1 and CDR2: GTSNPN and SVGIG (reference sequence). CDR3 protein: CAWRYLYTEAFF. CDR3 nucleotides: TGTGCCTGGAGGTATTTGTACACTGAAGCTTTCTTT.

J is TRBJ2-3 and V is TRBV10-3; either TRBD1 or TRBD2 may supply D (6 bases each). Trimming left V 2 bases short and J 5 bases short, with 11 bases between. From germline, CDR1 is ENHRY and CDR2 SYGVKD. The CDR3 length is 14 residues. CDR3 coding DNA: TGTGCCATCAGTGAGGGGGGGCCGGGAGATACGCAGTATTTT. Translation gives CAISEGGPGDTQYF.

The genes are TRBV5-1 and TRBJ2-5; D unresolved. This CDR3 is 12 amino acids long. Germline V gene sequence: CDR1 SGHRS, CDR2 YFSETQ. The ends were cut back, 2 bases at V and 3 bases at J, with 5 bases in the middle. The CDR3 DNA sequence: TGCGCCAGCAGCTTACAGAAAGAGACCCAGTACTTC. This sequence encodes CASSLQKETQYF.

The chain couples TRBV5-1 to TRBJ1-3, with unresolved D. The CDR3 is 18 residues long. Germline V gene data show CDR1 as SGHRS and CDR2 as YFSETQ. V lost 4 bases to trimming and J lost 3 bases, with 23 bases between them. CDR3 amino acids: CASSPTSAVGGFGNTIYF. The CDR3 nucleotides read TGCGCCAGCAGCCCGACATCGGCAGTGGGTGGTTTTGGAAACACCATATATTTT.

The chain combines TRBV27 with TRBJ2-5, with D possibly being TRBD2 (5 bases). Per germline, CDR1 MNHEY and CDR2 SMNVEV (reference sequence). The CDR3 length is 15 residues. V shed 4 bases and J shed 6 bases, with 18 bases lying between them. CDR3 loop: CASSSGRARLQTQYF. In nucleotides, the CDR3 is TGTGCCAGCAGTTCGGGAAGGGCGCGGCTACAGACCCAGTACTTC.

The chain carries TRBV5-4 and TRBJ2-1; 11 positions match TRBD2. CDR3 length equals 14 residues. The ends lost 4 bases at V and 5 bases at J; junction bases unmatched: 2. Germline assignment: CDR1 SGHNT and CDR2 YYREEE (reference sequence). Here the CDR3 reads CASSRTSGHNEQFF. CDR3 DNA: TGTGCCAGCAGCCGGACTAGCGGGCACAATGAGCAGTTCTTC.

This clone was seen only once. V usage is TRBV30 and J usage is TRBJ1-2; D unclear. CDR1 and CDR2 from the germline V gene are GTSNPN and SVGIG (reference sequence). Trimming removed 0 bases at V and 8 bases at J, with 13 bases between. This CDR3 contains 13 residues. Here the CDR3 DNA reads TGTGCCTGGAGTGTAAAAGGAGCTAGCGGCTACACCTTC. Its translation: CAWSVKGASGYTF.

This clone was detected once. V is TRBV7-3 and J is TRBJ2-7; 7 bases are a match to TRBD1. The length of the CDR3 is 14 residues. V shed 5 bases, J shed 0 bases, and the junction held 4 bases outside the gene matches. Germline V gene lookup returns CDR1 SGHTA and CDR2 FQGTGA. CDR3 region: CASSRTGTSYEQYF. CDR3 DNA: TGTGCCAGCAGCCGGACAGGTACCTCCTACGAGCAGTACTTC.

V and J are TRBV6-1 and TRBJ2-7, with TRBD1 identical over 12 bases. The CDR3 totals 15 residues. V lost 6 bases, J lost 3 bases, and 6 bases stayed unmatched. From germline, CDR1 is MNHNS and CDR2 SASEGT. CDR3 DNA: TGTGCCAGCAGCCATGGGACAGGGGGCGGCTACGAGCAGTACTTC. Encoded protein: CASSHGTGGGYEQYF.

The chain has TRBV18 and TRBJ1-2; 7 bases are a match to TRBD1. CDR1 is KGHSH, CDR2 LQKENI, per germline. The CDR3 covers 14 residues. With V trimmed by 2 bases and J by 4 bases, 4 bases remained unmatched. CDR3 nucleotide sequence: TGTGCCAGCTCACCAAGAGCAGGGGGCTATGGCTACACCTTC. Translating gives CASSPRAGGYGYTF. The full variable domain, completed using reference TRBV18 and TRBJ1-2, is NAGVMQNPRHLVRRRGQEARLRCSPMKGHSHVYWYRQLPEEGLKFMVYLQKENIIDESGMPKERFSAEFPKEGPSILRIQQVVRGDSAAYFCASSPRAGGYGYTFGSGTRLTVV.

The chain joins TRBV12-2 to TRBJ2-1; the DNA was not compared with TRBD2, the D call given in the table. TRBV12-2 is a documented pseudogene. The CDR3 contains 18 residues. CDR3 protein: CASRLSLVGLSSYNEQFF. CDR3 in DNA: TGTGCAAGTCGCTTATCGCTTGTGGGACTTAGCTCCTACAATGAGCAGTTCTTC.

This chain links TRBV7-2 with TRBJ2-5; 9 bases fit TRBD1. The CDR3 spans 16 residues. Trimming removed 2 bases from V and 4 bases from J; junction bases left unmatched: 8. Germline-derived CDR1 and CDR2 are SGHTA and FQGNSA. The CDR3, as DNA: TGTGCCAGCAGCTTAAACACAGGGGGCGGGGGAGAGACCCAGTACTTC. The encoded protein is CASSLNTGGGGETQYF. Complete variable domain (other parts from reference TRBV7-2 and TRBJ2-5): GAGVSQSPSNKVTEKGKDVELRCDPISGHTALYWYRQSLGQGLEFLIYFQGNSAPDKSGLPSDRFSAERTGGSVSTLTIQRTQQEDSAVYLCASSLNTGGGGETQYFGPGTRLLVL.

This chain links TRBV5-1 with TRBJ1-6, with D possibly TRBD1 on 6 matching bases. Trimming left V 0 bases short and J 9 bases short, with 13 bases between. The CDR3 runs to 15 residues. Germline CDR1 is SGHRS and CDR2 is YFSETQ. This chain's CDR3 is CASSLEVRGGSPLHF. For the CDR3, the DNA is TGCGCCAGCAGCTTGGAAGTAAGAGGGGGTTCACCCCTCCACTTT.

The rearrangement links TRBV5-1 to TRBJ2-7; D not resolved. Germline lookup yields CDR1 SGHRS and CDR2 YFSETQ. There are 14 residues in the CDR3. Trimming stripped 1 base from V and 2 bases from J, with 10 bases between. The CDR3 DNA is TGCGCCAGCAGCTTGAAGGTCCCGACCTACGAGCAGTACTTC. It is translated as CASSLKVPTYEQYF.

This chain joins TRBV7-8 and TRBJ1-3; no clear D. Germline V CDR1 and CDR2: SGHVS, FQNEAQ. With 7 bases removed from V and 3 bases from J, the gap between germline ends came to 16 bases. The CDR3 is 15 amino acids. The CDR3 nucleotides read TGTGCCAGCACCTCGCGGTGGGGTAGTGGAAACACCATATATTTT. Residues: CASTSRWGSGNTIYF.

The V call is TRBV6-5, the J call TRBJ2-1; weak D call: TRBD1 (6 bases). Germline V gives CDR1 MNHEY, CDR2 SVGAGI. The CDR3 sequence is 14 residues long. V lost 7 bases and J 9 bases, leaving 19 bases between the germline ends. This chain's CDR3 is CASTTLQGRGEQFF. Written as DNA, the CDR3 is TGTGCCAGCACAACTCTTCAGGGGAGAGGTGAGCAGTTCTTC.

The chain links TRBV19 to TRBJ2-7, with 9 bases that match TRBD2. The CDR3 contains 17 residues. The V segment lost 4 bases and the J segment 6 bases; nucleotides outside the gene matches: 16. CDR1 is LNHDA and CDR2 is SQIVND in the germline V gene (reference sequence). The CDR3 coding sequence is TGTGCCAGTAGTAAGCTTGCGGGGGGGATCTCGGCAACCGAGCAGTACTTC. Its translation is CASSKLAGGISATEQYF. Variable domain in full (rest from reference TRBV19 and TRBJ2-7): DGGITQSPKYLFRKEGQNVTLSCEQNLNHDAMYWYRQDPGQGLRLIYYSQIVNDFQKGDIAEGYSVSREKKESFPLTVTSAQKNPTAFYLCASSKLAGGISATEQYFGPGTRLTVT.

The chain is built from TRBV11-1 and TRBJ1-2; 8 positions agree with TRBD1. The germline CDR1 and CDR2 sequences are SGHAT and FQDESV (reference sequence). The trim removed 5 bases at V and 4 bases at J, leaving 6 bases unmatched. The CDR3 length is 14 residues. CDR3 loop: CASSTGTGGYGYTF. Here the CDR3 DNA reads TGTGCCAGCAGCACCGGAACAGGGGGCTATGGCTACACCTTC.

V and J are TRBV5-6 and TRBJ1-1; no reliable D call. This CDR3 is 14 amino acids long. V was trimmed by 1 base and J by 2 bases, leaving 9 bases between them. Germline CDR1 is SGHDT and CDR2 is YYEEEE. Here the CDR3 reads CASSLRGPNTEAFF. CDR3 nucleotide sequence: TGTGCCAGCAGCTTGCGCGGACCTAACACTGAAGCTTTCTTT.

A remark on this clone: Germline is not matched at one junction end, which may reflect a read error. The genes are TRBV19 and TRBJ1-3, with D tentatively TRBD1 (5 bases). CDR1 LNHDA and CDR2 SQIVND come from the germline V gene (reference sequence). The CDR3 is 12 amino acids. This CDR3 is CASSMGLPILDF. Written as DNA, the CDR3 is TGTGCCAGTAGTATGGGACTCCCGATCCTAGATTTT. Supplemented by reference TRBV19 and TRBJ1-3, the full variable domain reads DGGITQSPKYLFRKEGQNVTLSCEQNLNHDAMYWYRQDPGQGLRLIYYSQIVNDFQKGDIAEGYSVSREKKESFPLTVTSAQKNPTAFYLCASSMGLPILDFGEGSWLTVV.